The 17 T cell receptor beta chains reported below all come from one sample, sequenced in a study of T cell responses to AZD1222 COVID-19 vaccine. TCRdb's table, derived via immunoSEQ multiplex PCR, lists solely in-frame clones and lacks some. The repertoire includes more than 150,000 clones, around nine tenths of them detected once, and approximately 26% sits in the top ten. The sequences come from peripheral blood, collected 28 days after the second AZD1222 dose. The receptors were gathered from an adult who received the AZD1222 COVID-19 vaccine.

The chain employs TRBV4-1 and TRBJ2-1; possibly TRBD2 for D (5 bases). Per germline, CDR1 MGHRA and CDR2 YSYEKL. This CDR3 region has 17 residues. V was cut by 0 bases and J by 0 bases, with 12 bases left in between. This CDR3 reads CASSQEPSQASYNEQFF. In DNA, the CDR3 is TGCGCCAGCAGCCAAGAGCCTAGCCAAGCCTCCTACAATGAGCAGTTCTTC.

The chain uses TRBV21-1 and TRBJ2-7; the D segment call TRBD1 is taken from the table without a DNA check. TRBV21-1 is recorded as a pseudogene. The CDR3 consists of 15 residues. This CDR3 reads CASSKKGAPLYEQYF. The CDR3 DNA follows: TGTGCCAGCAGCAAAAAGGGGGCTCCCCTCTACGAGCAGTACTTC.

This chain joins TRBV30 and TRBJ1-6; no definite D call. CDR3 length: 14 amino acids. V lost 2 bases and J 7 bases, leaving 12 bases between the germline ends. CDR1 and CDR2 from the germline V gene are GTSNPN and SVGIG (reference sequence). CDR3 in DNA: TGTGCCTGGAGTCTGTGGACGGGGAATTCACCCCTCCACTTT. Its protein product is CAWSLWTGNSPLHF.

The genes are TRBV4-1 and TRBJ2-1; no firm D call. Germline V lookup: CDR1 MGHRA, CDR2 YSYEKL. This CDR3 is built from 17 residues. Between the trimmed V and J ends, which lost 0 bases and 0 bases, there was a span of 12 bases. Here the CDR3 DNA reads TGCGCCAGCAGCCAAGATCGATGGGCAGGCTCCTACAATGAGCAGTTCTTC. Translation: CASSQDRWAGSYNEQFF.

The genes are TRBV7-6 and TRBJ2-1; D ambiguous. Germline V lookup: CDR1 SGHVS, CDR2 FNYEAQ. The V end lost 5 bases, the J end lost 12 bases, and 20 bases lay between the germline ends. The CDR3 is made up of 14 amino acids. The CDR3 DNA follows: TGTGCCAGCAGCCTAAATCCCTACAGAGATACGCAGTTCTTC. It yields the protein CASSLNPYRDTQFF.

The chain has TRBV24-1 and TRBJ2-5; weak D call: TRBD1 (6 bases). Trimming took off 3 bases at V and 4 bases at J, with 14 bases between the two ends. This CDR3 contains 15 residues. Germline V CDR1 and CDR2: KGHDR, SFDVKD. The CDR3 is CATSDPQGTGETQYF. In DNA, the CDR3 is TGTGCCACCAGTGATCCCCAGGGGACGGGAGAGACCCAGTACTTC.

The V gene is TRBV29-1, the J gene TRBJ2-7; tentative D call: TRBD2 (5 bases). Trimming pared 5 bases from V and 7 bases from J, leaving 12 bases between. In germline, CDR1 is SQVTM, CDR2 ANQGSEA. This CDR3 has 11 amino acids. CDR3 in DNA: TGCAGCGTTCGGGCCACGGGGGAGCAGTACTTC. It specifies CSVRATGEQYF.

This clone appeared a few times. The chain combines TRBV30 with TRBJ1-4; D is possibly TRBD1 (6 bases). CDR1 and CDR2 from the germline V gene are GTSNPN and SVGIG (reference sequence). The CDR3 is 15 residues long. V was pared by 2 bases and J by 0 bases, with 10 bases between. Here the CDR3 reads CAWSLQGTTNEKLFF. The CDR3 DNA reads TGTGCCTGGAGTTTACAGGGTACAACTAATGAAAAACTGTTTTTT.

This clone came up once. The chain recombines TRBV5-1 with TRBJ2-3; 9 nucleotides agree with TRBD1. The CDR3 spans 15 residues. Germline-derived CDR1 and CDR2 are SGHRS and YFSETQ. V lost 4 bases and J lost 5; bases outside the gene matches: 8. CDR3 region: CASSPGGQGGDTQYF. The DNA of the CDR3 is TGCGCCAGCAGCCCGGGGGGACAGGGAGGAGATACGCAGTATTTT.

This chain uses TRBV4-2 with TRBJ2-7, with D perhaps matching TRBD1 (8 bases). This CDR3 is built from 18 residues. Germline values: CDR1 LGHNA, CDR2 YNFKEQ. Trimming took off 2 bases at V and 2 bases at J, with 22 bases between the two ends. The CDR3 sequence: CASSQKGSGTGKAYEQYF. CDR3 sequence (DNA): TGTGCCAGCAGCCAAAAAGGGAGCGGGACAGGCAAGGCCTACGAGCAGTACTTC.

This chain joins TRBV7-8 and TRBJ2-1; D ambiguous. In germline, CDR1 is SGHVS, CDR2 FQNEAQ. There are 14 residues in the CDR3. The V and J ends lost 5 bases and 0 bases respectively, with 8 bases between them. In nucleotides, the CDR3 is TGTGCCAGCAGCCGAGAGGCCTCCTACAATGAGCAGTTCTTC. It codes for CASSREASYNEQFF.

V usage is TRBV6-5 and J usage is TRBJ2-7; TRBD2 is a possible D gene (5 bases). The V end was cut by 5 bases, the J end by 3 bases, with 11 bases between. Looked up from germline, CDR1 is MNHEY and CDR2 is SVGAGI. The CDR3 is 13 residues long. In DNA, the CDR3 is TGTGCCAGCAGTCCGGACGGGAACTACGAGCAGTACTTC. Translation gives CASSPDGNYEQYF.

The sample holds a few counts of this clone. The chain recombines TRBV6-5 with TRBJ2-7; 7 bases fit TRBD1. The CDR3 covers 14 residues. Germline V gene sequence: CDR1 MNHEY, CDR2 SVGAGI. V was clipped by 6 bases and J by 0 bases; unmatched bases: 5. In DNA form, the CDR3 reads TGTGCCAGCAGCTATGGGACAGACTCCTACGAGCAGTACTTC. Amino acid sequence: CASSYGTDSYEQYF.

J is TRBJ2-2 and V is TRBV28; D possibly corresponds to TRBD2 (6 bases). Trimming shortened V by 8 bases and J by 2 bases, and 15 bases separated the two germline ends. Germline CDR1 MDHEN, CDR2 SYDVKM. The CDR3 covers 15 residues. The CDR3 nucleotides read TGTGCCAGCCGGTGGTCCGGACTAAACACCGGGGAGCTGTTTTTT. This encodes CASRWSGLNTGELFF. Drawing the rest from reference TRBV28 and TRBJ2-2, the complete variable domain is DVKVTQSSRYLVKRTGEKVFLECVQDMDHENMFWYRQDPGLGLRLIYFSYDVKMKEKGDIPEGYSVSREKKERFSLILESASTNQTSMYLCASRWSGLNTGELFFGEGSRLTVL.

DNA of the CDR3: TGTGCCAGCAGCTCAGGGGGTGATGAGCAGTTCTTC. It specifies CASSSGGDEQFF. The rearrangement links TRBV7-3 to TRBJ2-1; 7 bases map to TRBD1. The CDR3 has 12 residues. V was pared by 4 bases and J by 8 bases, with 2 bases of the junction left unmatched. The germline CDR1 and CDR2 sequences are SGHTA and FQGTGA.

The chain has TRBV7-2 and TRBJ2-2, with D perhaps TRBD1 or TRBD2 (5 bases each). The CDR3 consists of 16 residues. From germline, CDR1 is SGHTA and CDR2 FQGNSA. The V gene lost 2 bases and the J gene lost 8 bases, with 18 bases spanning the gap. The CDR3 region is CASSLNGAGTFGELFF. The CDR3, as DNA: TGTGCCAGCAGCTTAAACGGGGCAGGCACCTTTGGGGAGCTGTTTTTT.

The J gene is TRBJ1-1, the V gene TRBV28; D not certain. The CDR3 spans 15 residues. Germline V gene data show CDR1 as MDHEN and CDR2 as SYDVKM. Trimming took off 6 bases at V and 5 bases at J, with 19 bases between the two ends. The CDR3 nucleotides are TGTGCCAGCAGCGTAAGAGGTATAGGGAGGACTGAAGCTTTCTTT. Translating gives CASSVRGIGRTEAFF.